What follows describes a single TCR beta chain. Antigen unknown. Antigen-specific CD4+ T cells expanded by the ViraFEST assay with viral peptide pools were then sequenced. Cultured cells yielded isolated CD4+ T cells after 10 to 11 days. Each participant was administered two doses of either the BNT162b2 or the mRNA-1273 vaccine. Vaccine recipients, nucleocapsid antibody negative, had no prior SARS-CoV-2 infection. It was on days 3 and 7 that half the medium was replaced with IL-2 medium. The data stem from a study of vaccination effects on CD4 cells after COVID-19. Clones were read by immunoSEQ multiplex PCR, and TCRdb kept only the in-frame ones, dropping some. The sample consists of some 35,000 clones, 70% to 85% of them appearing once. The ends were cut back, 0 bases at V and 10 bases at J, with 9 bases in the middle. The CDR3 loop spans 11 amino acids. The V gene's germline CDR1 is DFQATT and CDR2 SNEGSKA (reference sequence).

Sequencing used CD4+ T cells from PBMCs cultured with HCoV-NL63 spike peptides, obtained after COVID-19 vaccination. This TCR came from a human donor who received a COVID-19 vaccine. Some clones in this sample may be carry-over from other donors' samples. The chain is built from TRBV20-1 and TRBJ1-2; D ambiguous. The DNA for the CDR3 is TGCAGTGCTAGAGACGGGCACCCCTACACCTTC. Protein sequence: CSARDGHPYTF.